A selection of T cell receptor beta chains follows, all from one sample in a study of cytomegalovirus exposure and HLA in healthy donors. The data were produced by immunoSEQ multiplex PCR, yet TCRdb's version contains in-frame clones alone and is incomplete. In the table there are about 110,000 clones, 73% of which are singletons. What was sequenced was PBMCs. The receptor source for this set is a middle-aged woman in good health and CMV-seronegative. The CDR3 runs from the conserved cysteine through the conserved F or W. Fields, in order: D gene, J gene, CDR3 length, V gene, clone size, CDR3 DNA, CDR3 protein. A D gene is named only where the DNA matches it firmly. Clone size is stated in some rows and not others, as once, few, many or a class when expanded.

D: -
J: TRBJ1-1
length: 13
V: TRBV6-1
size: -
DNA: TGTGCCAGCAAAGCGACCGGGACAACCGAAGCTTTCTTT
CDR3: CASKATGTTEAFF

D: TRBD1
J: TRBJ2-7
length: 14
V: TRBV5-1
size: few
DNA: TGCGCCAGCAGAACCGGGACAGGATCCTACGAGCAGTACTTC
CDR3: CASRTGTGSYEQYF

D: TRBD2
J: TRBJ2-7
length: 16
V: TRBV7-9
size: -
DNA: TGTGCCAGCAGCACCGACGGGACTAGACGATACTACGAGCAGTACTTC
CDR3: CASSTDGTRRYYEQYF

D: -
J: TRBJ1-2
length: 17
V: TRBV28
size: -
DNA: TGTGCCAGCAGTTTAAACAGCTGGGGTTCGGGGGGCACGGGCTACACCTTC
CDR3: CASSLNSWGSGGTGYTF

D: TRBD2
J: TRBJ2-1
length: 16
V: TRBV5-4
size: -
DNA: TGTGCCAGCAGTCCTTTTGCGGGAGGGCCTATCAATGAGCAGTTCTTC
CDR3: CASSPFAGGPINEQFF

D: -
J: TRBJ2-7
length: 13
V: TRBV19
size: -
DNA: TGTGCCAGTAGAAGCACGAGGGCGGGCGAGCAGTACTTC
CDR3: CASRSTRAGEQYF

D: -
J: TRBJ2-7
length: 15
V: TRBV18
size: -
DNA: TGTGCCAGCTCACTTTCGACCAGTGAGCGCGAAAAGCAGTACTTC
CDR3: CASSLSTSEREKQYF

D: -
J: TRBJ1-1
length: 13
V: TRBV15
size: -
DNA: TGTGCCACCAGCAGACCAGGGAACACTGAAGCTTTCTTT
CDR3: CATSRPGNTEAFF

D: -
J: TRBJ2-7
length: 15
V: TRBV7-6
size: -
DNA: TGTGCCAGCAGCTTAGGGGGCTTCGAGGAGTACGAGCAGTACTTC
CDR3: CASSLGGFEEYEQYF

D: -
J: TRBJ1-1
length: 14
V: TRBV18
size: few
DNA: TGTGCCAGCTCACAGGGACATAAGAACACTGAAGCTTTCTTT
CDR3: CASSQGHKNTEAFF

D: TRBD1
J: TRBJ2-5
length: 15
V: TRBV5-4
size: -
DNA: TGTGCCAGCAGCGGGCGACAGGGGCCTCAAGAGACCCAGTACTTC
CDR3: CASSGRQGPQETQYF

D: TRBD2
J: TRBJ2-1
length: 14
V: TRBV27
size: -
DNA: TGTGCCACCTCGGGAGGGCCTAGGTACAATGAGCAGTTCTTC
CDR3: CATSGGPRYNEQFF

D: TRBD1
J: TRBJ1-2
length: 13
V: TRBV9
size: -
DNA: TGTGCCAGCAGTTGGACAGGGGTTCATGGCTACACCTTC
CDR3: CASSWTGVHGYTF

D: -
J: TRBJ2-1
length: 15
V: TRBV4-1
size: once
DNA: TGCGCCAGCAGCCAAGGATCCAGGGGTCGGAATGAGCAGTTCTTC
CDR3: CASSQGSRGRNEQFF

D: TRBD1
J: TRBJ1-2
length: 15
V: TRBV7-2
size: -
DNA: TGTGCCAGCAGCCCTGGGACAGGCTTACTCCATGGCTACACCTTC
CDR3: CASSPGTGLLHGYTF

D: -
J: TRBJ2-6
length: 13
V: TRBV19
size: -
DNA: TGTGCCAGTAGTATAGTCTCAGGAAACGTCCTGACTTTC
CDR3: CASSIVSGNVLTF

D: -
J: TRBJ2-2
length: 16
V: TRBV5-8
size: -
DNA: TGTGCCAGCAGCTTGCTGTTGGCGGCCGCCACCGGGGAGCTGTTTTTT
CDR3: CASSLLLAAATGELFF

D: TRBD2
J: TRBJ2-7
length: 15
V: TRBV18
size: -
DNA: TGTGCCAGCTCACCGCTTACTAGCGGCTCCTACGAGCAGTACTTC
CDR3: CASSPLTSGSYEQYF

D: TRBD1
J: TRBJ2-1
length: 17
V: TRBV4-2
size: -
DNA: TGTGCCAGCAGCCTCGCCCCTCCAGGACAGGGAAACAATGAGCAGTTCTTC
CDR3: CASSLAPPGQGNNEQFF

D: TRBD2
J: TRBJ2-1
length: 15
V: TRBV4-2
size: once
DNA: TGTGCCAGCAGCCAAGAACTAGCGGGGTACAATGAGCAGTTCTTC
CDR3: CASSQELAGYNEQFF

D: -
J: TRBJ2-7
length: 15
V: TRBV5-4
size: -
DNA: TGTGCCAGCACCAAATCCCCCGCAGGGAACTACGAGCAGTACTTC
CDR3: CASTKSPAGNYEQYF

D: TRBD2
J: TRBJ2-1
length: 13
V: TRBV7-9
size: -
DNA: TGTGCCGGGCGGGGGGGCCTGGTCAATGAGCAGTTCTTC
CDR3: CAGRGGLVNEQFF

D: TRBD1
J: TRBJ1-6
length: 15
V: TRBV2
size: -
DNA: TGTGCCAGCAGTGTGGAGTTGGGACAGAATTCACCCCTCCACTTT
CDR3: CASSVELGQNSPLHF

D: -
J: TRBJ2-2
length: 15
V: TRBV6-1
size: few
DNA: TGTGCCAGCAGTGAAGCGCGCAGGGTCCCCGGGGAGCTGTTTTTT
CDR3: CASSEARRVPGELFF

D: -
J: TRBJ2-5
length: 12
V: TRBV30
size: -
DNA: TGTGCCTGGACCAGGGCGGGGGAGACCCAGTACTTC
CDR3: CAWTRAGETQYF

D: -
J: TRBJ2-5
length: 14
V: TRBV7-9
size: -
DNA: TGTGCCAGCAGCCCCACACTGGGGGCAGAGACCCAGTACTTC
CDR3: CASSPTLGAETQYF

D: -
J: TRBJ1-5
length: 13
V: TRBV6-5
size: once
DNA: TGTGCCAGCAGTTACATAATAAATCAGCCCCAGCATTTT
CDR3: CASSYIINQPQHF

D: TRBD1
J: TRBJ2-7
length: 18
V: TRBV18
size: -
DNA: TGTGCCAGCTCACCACCGCCGGGACAGGGGCCCAGGGCCTACGAGCAGTACTTC
CDR3: CASSPPPGQGPRAYEQYF

D: -
J: TRBJ1-6
length: 14
V: TRBV6-1
size: -
DNA: TGTGCCAGCAGAATGGACTCGCCAAGTTCACCCCTCCACTTT
CDR3: CASRMDSPSSPLHF

D: -
J: TRBJ2-7
length: 13
V: TRBV4-2
size: -
DNA: TGTGCCAGCAGCCAAGGTCTAGACTACGAGCAGTACTTC
CDR3: CASSQGLDYEQYF

D: -
J: TRBJ2-7
length: 13
V: TRBV19
size: -
DNA: TGTGCCAGTAGGAGGACAGCCTCCTACGAGCAGTACTTC
CDR3: CASRRTASYEQYF

D: TRBD2
J: TRBJ2-7
length: 13
V: TRBV10-3
size: -
DNA: TGTGCCATCACAACTAGCGGGGGTTACGAGCAGTACTTC
CDR3: CAITTSGGYEQYF

D: TRBD1
J: TRBJ2-7
length: 14
V: TRBV5-5
size: -
DNA: TGTGCCAGCCGGGGGAGACAGGGGTCCTACGAGCAGTACTTC
CDR3: CASRGRQGSYEQYF

D: TRBD1
J: TRBJ2-1
length: 15
V: TRBV9
size: -
DNA: TGTGCCAGCAGCCAGCGACAGGGGGGTTCTGGTGAGCAGTTCTTC
CDR3: CASSQRQGGSGEQFF

D: -
J: TRBJ1-1
length: 15
V: TRBV28
size: -
DNA: TGTGCCAGCAGTCCCCCATTAGGGGTCAACACTGAAGCTTTCTTT
CDR3: CASSPPLGVNTEAFF

D: -
J: TRBJ2-2
length: 15
V: TRBV4-3
size: -
DNA: TGCGCCAGCAGCCAAGAGGGGGGTAGGGGCGGGGAGCTGTTTTTT
CDR3: CASSQEGGRGGELFF

D: TRBD1
J: TRBJ1-4
length: 14
V: TRBV5-1
size: -
DNA: TGCGCCAGCAGCGAAGGGACAGTGAATGAAAAACTGTTTTTT
CDR3: CASSEGTVNEKLFF

D: TRBD1
J: TRBJ2-5
length: 16
V: TRBV9
size: -
DNA: TGTGCCAGCAGCGTAGGGGGACAGGGAGGCCCAGAGACCCAGTACTTC
CDR3: CASSVGGQGGPETQYF

D: TRBD2
J: TRBJ2-2
length: 15
V: TRBV2
size: -
DNA: TGTGCCAGCAGCTTAGGACTAGCCAACACCGGGGAGCTGTTTTTT
CDR3: CASSLGLANTGELFF

D: -
J: TRBJ2-7
length: 12
V: TRBV6-5
size: -
DNA: TGTGCCAGCAGTCTACAGGGTTACGAGCAGTACTTC
CDR3: CASSLQGYEQYF

D: TRBD1
J: TRBJ2-7
length: 15
V: TRBV28
size: -
DNA: TGTGCCAGCAAGCGAACAGGGGAAGTACCCTACGAGCAGTACTTC
CDR3: CASKRTGEVPYEQYF

D: -
J: TRBJ2-2
length: 14
V: TRBV7-8
size: once
DNA: TGTGCCAGCAGTCCCCCAGGGAACACCGGGGAGCTGTTTTTT
CDR3: CASSPPGNTGELFF

D: TRBD1
J: TRBJ1-3
length: 16
V: TRBV18
size: few
DNA: TGTGCCAGCTCCCCAGCGACAGGGGACTCTGGAAACACCATATATTTT
CDR3: CASSPATGDSGNTIYF

D: -
J: TRBJ1-4
length: 13
V: TRBV5-6
size: once
DNA: TGTGCCAGCAGCTTGGGGGCCGCGGAAAAACTGTTTTTT
CDR3: CASSLGAAEKLFF

D: -
J: TRBJ2-3
length: 14
V: TRBV27
size: -
DNA: TGTGCCAGCAGTTGGTATGGGGGCGGAGATACGCAGTATTTT
CDR3: CASSWYGGGDTQYF

D: TRBD1
J: TRBJ1-3
length: 16
V: TRBV7-9
size: -
DNA: TGTGCCAGCAGCGTGGGACAGGGGACGTCTGGAAACACCATATATTTT
CDR3: CASSVGQGTSGNTIYF

D: -
J: TRBJ2-7
length: 13
V: TRBV5-4
size: -
DNA: TGTGCCAGCAGCTTGACGGGGGCCTACGAGCAGTACTTC
CDR3: CASSLTGAYEQYF

D: -
J: TRBJ1-5
length: 16
V: TRBV4-1
size: -
DNA: TGCGCCAGCAGCCAAGACGGCGGGATTGGCAATCAGCCCCAGCATTTT
CDR3: CASSQDGGIGNQPQHF

D: -
J: TRBJ2-7
length: 15
V: TRBV4-3
size: few
DNA: TGCGCCAGCAGCCCCTTAGGGGCAGGGTTTTACGAGCAGTACTTC
CDR3: CASSPLGAGFYEQYF

D: -
J: TRBJ2-7
length: 15
V: TRBV6-1
size: few
DNA: TGTGCCAGCATTTTCAAGCAGAAGGCGGCATACGAGCAGTACTTC
CDR3: CASIFKQKAAYEQYF

D: TRBD2
J: TRBJ2-3
length: 18
V: TRBV7-2
size: once
DNA: TGTGCCAGCAGCTTAGGGCTAGCGGGGGGGCCCCACACAGATACGCAGTATTTT
CDR3: CASSLGLAGGPHTDTQYF

D: -
J: TRBJ2-1
length: 10
V: TRBV20-1
size: few
DNA: TGCAGTGCTAGTAGTGAGGTGCAGTTCTTC
CDR3: CSASSEVQFF

D: TRBD1
J: TRBJ1-6
length: 15
V: TRBV7-2
size: -
DNA: TGTGCCAGCAGCTTATCCGGGACAGGCGATTCACCCCTCCACTTT
CDR3: CASSLSGTGDSPLHF

D: TRBD1
J: TRBJ1-2
length: 15
V: TRBV5-4
size: -
DNA: TGTGCCAGCAGCCCCGACAGGGGGCAAGTCTTTGGCTACACCTTC
CDR3: CASSPDRGQVFGYTF

D: TRBD1
J: TRBJ1-1
length: 15
V: TRBV18
size: once
DNA: TGTGCCAGCTCACCAACGACAGGGATGAACACTGAAGCTTTCTTT
CDR3: CASSPTTGMNTEAFF